These 15 T cell receptor beta chains were sequenced from one sample in a study of metastatic and nonmetastatic thyroid tumors. Not a single patient had been given any form of treatment at any point before undergoing thyroid surgery. TCRdb re-clonotyped the PCR reads through MiXCR. In the table there are some 35,000 clones, 25% to 30% of which are singletons. Material: blood. These receptors were collected from a female donor with papillary thyroid cancer or a benign thyroid nodule (not recorded which). Some clones in this sample may be carry-over from other donors' samples.

This chain uses TRBV5-1 with TRBJ2-3; TRBD2 matches 11 bases. The CDR3 loop spans 17 amino acids. CDR1 is SGHRS, CDR2 YFSETQ, per germline. V lost 7 bases to trimming and J lost 3 bases; unmatched junction nucleotides: 13. Here the CDR3 DNA reads TGCGCCAGCTGCGTAGCGGGGGGGCAGCTTGTTACAGATACGCAGTATTTT. This sequence encodes CASCVAGGQLVTDTQYF.

This clone was seen at least ten times. V gene TRBV7-3 combines with J gene TRBJ1-1; no reliable D call. The CDR3 runs to 14 residues. The germline V and J ends were trimmed by 7 bases and 3 bases, with 15 bases remaining between them. Germline V CDR1 and CDR2: SGHTA, FQGTGA. The CDR3 protein is CASTGRWLDTEAFF. Here the CDR3 DNA reads TGTGCCAGCACCGGAAGATGGCTTGACACTGAAGCTTTCTTT.

J is TRBJ2-1 and V is TRBV6-2 or TRBV6-3; TRBD2 agrees at 10 bases. V lost 7 bases, J lost 3 bases, and 6 bases stayed unmatched. The CDR3 length is 15 residues. CDR1 and CDR2 from the germline V gene are MNHEY and SVGEGT. CDR3 sequence: CASNKLAGIYNEQFF. The CDR3 DNA reads TGTGCCAGCAATAAACTAGCGGGAATCTACAATGAGCAGTTCTTC.

This clone was found a few times. The chain combines TRBV12-3 or TRBV12-4 with TRBJ1-1, with a tentative D call TRBD1 (6 bases). The V end was cut by 10 bases, the J end by 3 bases, with 21 bases between. The CDR3 has 15 amino acids. The CDR3 DNA reads TGTGCCATCAGATACCGGACAGCGGGGGACACTGAAGCTTTCTTT. This encodes CAIRYRTAGDTEAFF.

This clone was observed a few times. The chain recombines TRBV10-3 with TRBJ2-3; no reliable D call. CDR1 is ENHRY, CDR2 SYGVKD, per germline. The V end was cut by 0 bases, the J end by 4 bases, with 2 bases between. The CDR3 contains 12 residues. Here the CDR3 DNA reads TGTGCCATCAGTGAGTCGGCAGATACGCAGTATTTT. Encoded protein: CAISESADTQYF.

The chain combines TRBV20-1 with TRBJ1-1; D gene unclear. Germline V gives CDR1 DFQATT, CDR2 SNEGSKA (reference sequence). Trimming took off 3 bases at V and 2 bases at J, with 10 bases between the two ends. The CDR3 contains 13 residues. The CDR3 loop is CSARTTSNTEAFF. The CDR3 DNA reads TGCAGTGCTAGGACGACATCAAACACTGAAGCTTTCTTT.

This clone came up many times. The V gene is TRBV7-9, the J gene TRBJ2-7, with 8 bases matching TRBD2. Germline assignment: CDR1 SEHNR and CDR2 FQNEAQ (reference sequence). CDR3 length: 13 amino acids. With V trimmed by 1 base and J by 5 bases, 1 base remained unmatched. In DNA, the CDR3 is TGTGCCAGCAGCTTAGTAGCGGGGAACGAGCAGTACTTC. It specifies CASSLVAGNEQYF.

The gene calls are TRBV15 and TRBJ2-1; D is unresolved. The germline gives CDR1 LNHNV, CDR2 YYDKDF (reference sequence). The CDR3 covers 14 residues. The V gene lost 0 bases and the J gene lost 9 bases, with 12 bases spanning the gap. In DNA, the CDR3 is TGTGCCACCAGCAGAGACCCCGCCCCTGCTGAGCAGTTCTTC. Translation: CATSRDPAPAEQFF.

This clone was observed a few times. The V call is TRBV6-1, the J call TRBJ1-1; a possible D gene is TRBD1 (5 bases). CDR3 length: 16 amino acids. The V gene lost 8 bases and the J gene lost 5 bases, with 24 bases spanning the gap. Germline values: CDR1 MNHNS, CDR2 SASEGT. The CDR3: CASRVRRGAKWTEAFF. The CDR3 DNA reads as TGTGCCAGCCGAGTCCGTCGAGGGGCGAAGTGGACTGAAGCTTTCTTT.

This clone was recorded at least ten times. The chain uses TRBV27 and TRBJ1-1; perhaps TRBD1 as D (6 bases). Trimming cost V 6 bases and J 1 base, with 18 bases left between them. The CDR3 covers 16 residues. The germline V gene has CDR1 MNHEY and CDR2 SMNVEV (reference sequence). The CDR3 DNA reads as TGTGCCAGCAGCCAAGGGACAATTACAGGGAACACTGAAGCTTTCTTT. It codes for CASSQGTITGNTEAFF.

Ten or more counts support this clone. The CDR3 region has the DNA TGCAGTGCTACAGGGGAAGGCGAGACCCAGTACTTC. It is translated as CSATGEGETQYF. The rearrangement uses TRBV20-1 and TRBJ2-5, with D perhaps TRBD1 (6 bases). V dropped 4 bases and J dropped 5 bases, with 11 bases sitting between them. The length of the CDR3 is 12 residues. In germline, CDR1 is DFQATT, CDR2 SNEGSKA (reference sequence).

This clone showed up many times. V gene TRBV7-2 combines with J gene TRBJ1-2, with TRBD1 matching over 11 bases. The CDR3 is made up of 14 amino acids. CDR1 and CDR2 (germline): SGHTA, FQGNSA. The J segment lost 7 bases and the V segment lost 4 bases, leaving 5 bases of the junction unmatched. CDR3 sequence (DNA): TGTGCCAGCAGCTACGGACAGGGGGCGGGTGGCTACACCTTC. This translates into CASSYGQGAGGYTF. Full variable domain (remainder filled in from reference TRBV7-2 and TRBJ1-2): GAGVSQSPSNKVTEKGKDVELRCDPISGHTALYWYRQSLGQGLEFLIYFQGNSAPDKSGLPSDRFSAERTGGSVSTLTIQRTQQEDSAVYLCASSYGQGAGGYTFGSGTRLTVV.

The chain combines TRBV11-2 with TRBJ2-7; 8 bases are shared with TRBD2. V shed 4 bases, J shed 1 base, and the junction held 6 bases outside the gene matches. The CDR3 has 15 amino acids. Looked up from germline, CDR1 is SGHAT and CDR2 is FQNNGV. The CDR3 region has the DNA TGTGCCAGCAGCTCAACTAGCGGCATTTCCTACGAGCAGTACTTC. This encodes CASSSTSGISYEQYF.

This chain connects TRBV9 to TRBJ2-1; the match to TRBD2 covers 7 bases. CDR1 and CDR2 from the germline V gene are SGDLS and YYNGEE. The ends lost 0 bases at V and 10 bases at J; junction bases unmatched: 10. The CDR3 loop spans 15 amino acids. The DNA of the CDR3 is TGTGCCAGCAGCGTAGGCTTAGGACTAGTCGGGGAGCAGTTCTTC. Translation gives CASSVGLGLVGEQFF. The full variable domain, completed using reference TRBV9 and TRBJ2-1, is DSGVTQTPKHLITATGQRVTLRCSPRSGDLSVYWYQQSLDQGLQFLIQYYNGEERAKGNILERFSAQQFPDLHSELNLSSLELGDSALYFCASSVGLGLVGEQFFGPGTRLTVL.

The gene calls are TRBV6-1 and TRBJ2-2; 11 nucleotides match TRBD1. Germline CDR1 is MNHNS and CDR2 is SASEGT. V shed 4 bases and J 8 bases; nucleotides not matched to a gene: 15. The length of the CDR3 is 18 residues. As DNA, the CDR3 is TGTGCCAGCAGTGCCCGCGTTGGACAGGGGGCTGTCCCTGGGGAGCTGTTTTTT. This sequence encodes CASSARVGQGAVPGELFF.